This is a list of T cell receptor beta chains from one sample in a study of blood T cell repertoires in COVID-19. Produced via immunoSEQ multiplex PCR; TCRdb's table is partial and in-frame only. The sample lists about 160,000 clones, roughly 90% occurring once. The sample was PBMCs or T cells enriched from blood (not recorded which). The receptor source for this set is a woman in her forties or fifties who had recovered from COVID-19. CDR3s include the opening cysteine and the closing phenylalanine or tryptophan. The D gene is left open where the match is weak. The size entry is marked missing in some rows and otherwise reads once, few, many or a size class.

TRBJ2-7 | TRBV27 | - | - | CASSYPNNYEQYF | TGTGCCAGCAGTTATCCAAACAACTACGAGCAGTACTTC
TRBJ2-3 | TRBV2 | - | - | CASPPPGGASTDTQYF | TGTGCCAGCCCCCCGCCTGGCGGGGCAAGCACAGATACGCAGTATTTT
TRBJ1-2 | TRBV7-2 | - | - | CASSEDRSNYGYTF | TGTGCCAGCAGCGAAGACAGGAGTAACTATGGCTACACCTTC
TRBJ1-5 | TRBV2 | - | - | CASSEADRQRQPQHF | TGTGCCAGCAGTGAAGCCGACAGGCAACGTCAGCCCCAGCATTTT
TRBJ1-2 | TRBV5-1 | - | - | CASSTGHPSPNYGYTF | TGCGCCAGCAGCACCGGACATCCTTCTCCTAACTATGGCTACACCTTC
TRBJ2-1 | TRBV6-6 | - | - | CASSSSSYNEQFF | TGTGCCAGCAGTTCGAGCTCCTACAATGAGCAGTTCTTC
TRBJ2-1 | TRBV27 | - | - | CASRPALGSYYNEQFF | TGTGCCAGCAGGCCAGCACTAGGCTCCTACTACAATGAGCAGTTCTTC
TRBJ1-5 | TRBV5-5 | - | - | CASSLEDDSNQPQHF | TGTGCCAGCAGCTTAGAGGATGATAGCAATCAGCCCCAGCATTTT
TRBJ2-2 | TRBV7-6 | - | - | CASSPLNTGELFF | TGTGCCAGCAGCCCTTTGAACACCGGGGAGCTGTTTTTT
TRBJ1-2 | TRBV7-2 | - | - | CASSLGAYGYTF | TGTGCCAGCAGCTTAGGAGCTTATGGCTACACCTTC
TRBJ1-5 | TRBV7-2 | - | - | CASSLIDNQPQHF | TGTGCCAGCAGCTTAATAGACAATCAGCCCCAGCATTTT
TRBJ2-3 | TRBV7-9 | - | - | CASSFTREGDTQYF | TGTGCCAGCAGCTTTACCAGGGAAGGAGATACGCAGTATTTT
TRBJ1-6 | TRBV6-4 | - | - | CASSDIGGSPLHF | TGTGCCAGCAGTGACATCGGAGGTTCACCCCTCCACTTT
TRBJ2-7 | TRBV13 | - | - | CASSFRSGMQYF | TGTGCCAGCAGCTTCCGCTCAGGAATGCAGTACTTC
TRBJ2-1 | TRBV11-2 | - | - | CASSLAPWRSSYNEQFF | TGTGCCAGCAGCTTAGCCCCCTGGCGGAGCTCCTACAATGAGCAGTTCTTC
TRBJ1-4 | TRBV6-2/TRBV6-3 | - | once | CASSYSSETGEKLFF | TGTGCCAGCAGTTACTCTTCCGAAACAGGGGAAAAACTGTTTTTT
TRBJ1-4 | TRBV4-3 | - | once | CASSQDQGHGNEKLFF | TGCGCCAGCAGCCAAGATCAGGGACACGGAAATGAAAAACTGTTTTTT
TRBJ2-7 | TRBV27 | TRBD2 | - | CASSLEGLVGYEQYF | TGTGCCAGCAGTTTAGAGGGACTAGTCGGGTACGAGCAGTACTTC
TRBJ1-1 | TRBV6-5 | - | - | CATNREATEAFF | TGTGCCACCAACAGGGAAGCAACTGAAGCTTTCTTT
TRBJ2-1 | TRBV10-3 | TRBD1 | - | CAISEGTGYDEQFF | TGTGCCATCAGTGAGGGGACAGGGTACGATGAGCAGTTCTTC
TRBJ2-5 | TRBV6-5 | TRBD2 | - | CASRRGVQETQYF | TGTGCCAGCAGGCGGGGGGTCCAAGAGACCCAGTACTTC
TRBJ2-3 | TRBV6-2/TRBV6-3 | - | - | CASSGGLGAGTDTQYF | TGTGCCAGCAGTGGCGGATTGGGGGCTGGCACAGATACGCAGTATTTT
TRBJ2-2 | TRBV9 | TRBD2 | - | CASSAGFVGGGTGELFF | TGTGCCAGCAGCGCCGGTTTCGTTGGCGGGGGCACCGGGGAGCTGTTTTTT
TRBJ1-4 | TRBV5-4 | TRBD1 | - | CASSLGPGQGSATNEKLFF | TGTGCCAGCAGCTTGGGTCCGGGACAGGGGTCAGCAACTAATGAAAAACTGTTTTTT
TRBJ2-7 | TRBV18 | - | once | CASSYETVSYEQYF | TGTGCCAGCTCGTACGAGACTGTCTCCTACGAGCAGTACTTC
TRBJ1-1 | TRBV4-1 | TRBD1 | - | CASSQLDRGSTEAFF | TGCGCCAGCAGCCAACTTGACAGGGGTAGCACTGAAGCTTTCTTT
TRBJ1-1 | TRBV7-2 | - | - | CALAQLNTEAFF | TGTGCCCTAGCGCAATTGAACACTGAAGCTTTCTTT
TRBJ2-6 | TRBV6-2/TRBV6-3 | - | - | CASSSGLSVLTF | TGTGCCAGCAGTTCAGGGTTAAGCGTCCTGACTTTC
TRBJ1-2 | TRBV19 | - | - | CASWGQPPAYGYTF | TGTGCCAGCTGGGGGCAGCCCCCCGCCTATGGCTACACCTTC
TRBJ2-4 | TRBV7-8 | - | - | CASSARRGAVDIQYF | TGTGCCAGCAGCGCCCGCAGGGGGGCGGTGGACATTCAGTACTTC
TRBJ1-2 | TRBV6-6 | TRBD1 | - | CASSYRGQGNFYGYTF | TGTGCCAGCAGTTACAGGGGACAGGGAAACTTCTATGGCTACACCTTC
TRBJ2-1 | TRBV6-2/TRBV6-3 | - | - | CASSDGRSTYYNEQFF | TGTGCCAGCAGTGATGGTCGGAGCACCTACTACAATGAGCAGTTCTTC
TRBJ1-1 | TRBV6-2/TRBV6-3 | - | once | CASSLSFRGGYNTEAFF | TGTGCCAGCAGCCTATCCTTCCGGGGGGGATACAACACTGAAGCTTTCTTT
TRBJ1-1 | TRBV27 | - | - | CASMAGLEAFF | TGTGCCAGCATGGCAGGACTTGAAGCTTTCTTT
TRBJ1-5 | TRBV9 | - | - | CASSVEGGPQHF | TGTGCCAGCAGCGTAGAAGGAGGGCCCCAGCATTTT